The 27 T cell receptor beta chains in this list originate from one sample, sequenced in a study of cytomegalovirus exposure and HLA in healthy donors. Researchers ran the PCR with 60 Vbeta and 13 Jbeta primers. The protocol was immunoSEQ multiplex PCR, while the TCRdb copy is restricted to in-frame clones and leaves out a portion. In the table there are more than 150,000 clones, approximately 79% of which are singletons. The sample taken for sequencing was PBMCs. These receptor sequences come from a girl between 5 and 17 years old in good health and CMV-seropositive.

V usage is TRBV5-4 and J usage is TRBJ1-1, with a weak D call TRBD1 (5 bases). Germline lookup yields CDR1 SGHNT and CDR2 YYREEE (reference sequence). This CDR3 has 15 amino acids. Trimming removed 0 bases from V and 3 bases from J, with 12 bases in between. The CDR3 DNA reads as TGTGCCAGCAGCTTGGGAGGGTGGGGGGACACTGAAGCTTTCTTT. The encoded protein is CASSLGGWGDTEAFF.

The CDR3 protein is CASSDIQGAQVSTEAFF. Written as DNA, the CDR3 is TGTGCCAGCAGCGATATACAGGGGGCGCAGGTGTCCACTGAAGCTTTCTTT. The gene calls are TRBV5-6 and TRBJ1-1; 9 nucleotides line up with TRBD1. The CDR3 loop spans 17 amino acids. Germline V gene data show CDR1 as SGHDT and CDR2 as YYEEEE. V was pared by 4 bases and J by 4 bases, with 14 bases of the junction left unmatched.

V usage is TRBV2 and J usage is TRBJ1-5, with 10 bases matching TRBD1. CDR3 length equals 13 residues. Trimming cost V 4 bases and J 6 bases; bases outside gene matches: 0. Germline V gene lookup returns CDR1 SNHLY and CDR2 FYNNEI. The CDR3 bases are TGTGCCAGCAGTGGGACAGGGGGTCAGCCCCAGCATTTT. This gives the protein CASSGTGGQPQHF.

The chain has TRBV4-1 and TRBJ2-1; D possibly corresponds to TRBD2 (7 bases). The CDR3 consists of 18 residues. Trimming took off 3 bases at V and 3 bases at J, with 21 bases between the two ends. Germline values: CDR1 MGHRA, CDR2 YSYEKL. This CDR3 reads CASSHTPGSGGFYNEQFF. The CDR3, as DNA: TGCGCCAGCAGCCACACCCCGGGGTCGGGGGGCTTCTACAATGAGCAGTTCTTC.

The chain carries TRBV6-1 and TRBJ1-3, with TRBD1 identical over 7 bases. After removal of 4 bases from V and 6 bases from J, the junction contained 12 bases not matched to a gene. CDR1 and CDR2 from the germline V gene are MNHNS and SASEGT. This CDR3 comprises 16 residues. The DNA of the CDR3 is TGTGCCAGCAGTGCGCGACAGGGTTTAACTGTAAACACCATATATTTT. Its protein is CASSARQGLTVNTIYF.

The chain has TRBV5-5 and TRBJ1-2; D may be TRBD1 (6 bases). The CDR3 spans 12 residues. The germline gives CDR1 SGHKS, CDR2 YYEKEE (reference sequence). Trimming took 2 bases from V and 8 from J, leaving 10 bases between them. The CDR3 reads CASSLTGSGYTF. CDR3 sequence (DNA): TGTGCCAGCAGCTTAACAGGGTCCGGCTACACCTTC.

This clone appeared a single time. The chain uses TRBV9 and TRBJ1-2; 9 bases agree with TRBD1. The CDR3 runs 17 residues. Losses at the gene ends were 0 bases for V and 2 bases for J; bases not matched to a gene: 8. Germline assignment: CDR1 SGDLS and CDR2 YYNGEE. Here the CDR3 reads CASSVDPLGTGNYGYTF. CDR3 DNA sequence: TGTGCCAGCAGCGTAGATCCGTTGGGGACAGGGAACTATGGCTACACCTTC.

The V call is TRBV6-1, the J call TRBJ1-3, with 7 bases aligning to TRBD1. This CDR3 is 15 amino acids long. V shed 2 bases and J 8 bases; nucleotides not matched to a gene: 9. Germline CDR1 MNHNS, CDR2 SASEGT. CDR3 sequence (DNA): TGTGCCAGCAGTGAAAGGCCCGGGGACAGATACACCATATATTTT. Amino acids: CASSERPGDRYTIYF.

The chain combines TRBV6-6 with TRBJ2-7; 10 nucleotides line up with TRBD1. Unmatched junction bases numbered 3, after V lost 0 bases and J lost 4 bases. CDR3 length equals 15 residues. Germline V gene lookup returns CDR1 MNHNY and CDR2 SVGAGI (reference sequence). The DNA for the CDR3 is TGTGCCAGCAGTTACTCCGACAGGGGGCGATACGAGCAGTACTTC. Translation: CASSYSDRGRYEQYF.

The rearrangement joins TRBV7-2 to TRBJ2-7; perhaps TRBD2 as D (5 bases). The germline V gene encodes CDR1 SGHTA and CDR2 FQGNSA. Trimming removed 2 bases from V and 1 base from J, with 21 bases in between. CDR3 length equals 18 residues. Here the CDR3 reads CASSLYFGGLARSYEQYF. Written as DNA, the CDR3 is TGTGCCAGCAGCTTATATTTCGGTGGCCTAGCCAGGTCCTACGAGCAGTACTTC. The full variable domain, its missing parts supplied by reference TRBV7-2 and TRBJ2-7, is GAGVSQSPSNKVTEKGKDVELRCDPISGHTALYWYRQSLGQGLEFLIYFQGNSAPDKSGLPSDRFSAERTGGSVSTLTIQRTQQEDSAVYLCASSLYFGGLARSYEQYFGPGTRLTVT.

The rearrangement links TRBV4-3 to TRBJ2-2, with D possibly being TRBD1 (6 bases). Germline V gene sequence: CDR1 LGHNA, CDR2 YSLEER. CDR3 length: 17 amino acids. V lost 0 bases and J lost 4, with 15 bases in between. CDR3 coding DNA: TGCGCCAGCAGCCAAGAGGTGGCTAGCAGGGGCACCGGGGAGCTGTTTTTT. Translating it yields CASSQEVASRGTGELFF.

The chain uses TRBV5-1 and TRBJ2-5, with a possible D match to TRBD1 (5 bases). The CDR3 totals 12 residues. Per the germline V gene, CDR1 is SGHRS and CDR2 is YFSETQ. V lost 4 bases, J lost 2 bases, and 6 bases lay in between. CDR3 in amino acids: CASSQGQETQYF. The DNA for the CDR3 is TGCGCCAGCAGCCAGGGACAAGAGACCCAGTACTTC.

This clone was detected a few times. The chain couples TRBV5-1 to TRBJ1-2, with 7 bases matching TRBD1. The CDR3 contains 14 residues. Trimming removed 4 bases from V and 4 bases from J; junction bases left unmatched: 7. Germline V gene lookup returns CDR1 SGHRS and CDR2 YFSETQ. DNA of the CDR3: TGCGCCAGCAGCAGCACAGGGGTTGGCTATGGCTACACCTTC. Amino acid sequence: CASSSTGVGYGYTF.

This chain connects TRBV4-1 to TRBJ1-1; D remains unclear. The CDR3 has 19 residues. Trimming cost V 1 base and J 0 bases, with 21 bases left between them. CDR1 is MGHRA and CDR2 is YSYEKL in the germline V gene. The CDR3 DNA follows: TGCGCCAGCAGCCAAGTCGGAGCCGGGGAAGTGAACATGAACACTGAAGCTTTCTTT. Its translation: CASSQVGAGEVNMNTEAFF.

This clone was counted a single time. The chain joins TRBV27 to TRBJ2-3; 7 nucleotides agree with TRBD1. The CDR3 runs 18 residues. J was trimmed by 1 base and V by 3 bases; bases with no gene match: 13. CDR1 is MNHEY and CDR2 is SMNVEV in the germline V gene (reference sequence). The CDR3 reads CASSLHLAWTGGTDTQYF. The CDR3 DNA reads TGTGCCAGCAGTTTGCACCTCGCCTGGACAGGTGGCACAGATACGCAGTATTTT.

This clone was observed a handful of times. The chain has TRBV11-2 and TRBJ2-7, with D maybe TRBD2 (5 bases). Germline loops: CDR1 SGHAT, CDR2 FQNNGV. CDR3 length: 14 residues. Between the trimmed V and J ends, which lost 1 base and 6 bases, there was a span of 13 bases. CDR3: CASSLARLDSEQYF. As DNA, the CDR3 is TGTGCCAGCAGCTTAGCGCGTTTGGACTCCGAGCAGTACTTC.

The chain couples TRBV6-4 to TRBJ2-1; TRBD1 agrees at 10 bases. Germline V gene sequence: CDR1 MRHNA, CDR2 SNTAGT. The CDR3 loop spans 15 amino acids. Trimming cost V 6 bases and J 6 bases; bases outside gene matches: 8. In DNA, the CDR3 is TGTGCCAGCAGCACGACCGGGACAGGGGCCAATGAGCAGTTCTTC. Translation: CASSTTGTGANEQFF.

In regard to this clone: Likely a read error: the CDR3 ends without its conserved phenylalanine or tryptophan. The DNA is omitted, as the CDR3 cannot be located on it reliably, and the CDR3 follows TCRdb's listing. J is TRBJ1-1 and V is TRBV27; no DNA check was done on the table's D call, TRBD1. The CDR3 length is 14 residues, termini included. Germline CDR1 and CDR2: MNHEY and SMNVEV (reference sequence). The CDR3 reads CASSFLGPGQGRKV.

The chain couples TRBV19 to TRBJ2-5; D might be TRBD2 (7 bases). Germline CDR1 LNHDA, CDR2 SQIVND (reference sequence). The CDR3 totals 14 residues. The V end lost 5 bases, the J end lost 4 bases, and 14 bases lay between the germline ends. CDR3: CASSGGAKAETQYF. The CDR3 coding sequence is TGTGCCAGTAGTGGGGGGGCGAAGGCAGAGACCCAGTACTTC.

This chain connects TRBV28 to TRBJ2-1, with D unresolved. Germline CDR1 and CDR2: MDHEN and SYDVKM. Trimming took 2 bases from V and 6 from J, leaving 5 bases between them. The CDR3 is made up of 12 amino acids. The CDR3 reads CASSLNINEQFF. The CDR3 region has the DNA TGTGCCAGCAGTTTAAACATCAATGAGCAGTTCTTC.

This rearrangement joins TRBV7-8 to TRBJ2-3; no reliable D call. The CDR3 loop spans 15 amino acids. V was shortened by 5 bases and J by 0 bases, with 12 bases between the two germline ends. Germline lookup yields CDR1 SGHVS and CDR2 FQNEAQ. The CDR3: CASSALSLSTDTQYF. The CDR3 nucleotides are TGTGCCAGCAGCGCGTTATCGTTAAGCACAGATACGCAGTATTTT.

V and J are TRBV5-6 and TRBJ2-7; the match to TRBD2 covers 7 bases. The J segment lost 0 bases and the V segment lost 3 bases, leaving 0 bases of the junction unmatched. This CDR3 region has 13 residues. Germline V lookup: CDR1 SGHDT, CDR2 YYEEEE. The DNA of the CDR3 is TGTGCCAGCAGCTGGGGGGGCTCCTACGAGCAGTACTTC. It yields the protein CASSWGGSYEQYF. The entire variable domain, with the rest obtained from reference TRBV5-6 and TRBJ2-7, is as follows: DAGVTQSPTHLIKTRGQQVTLRCSPKSGHDTVSWYQQALGQGPQFIFQYYEEEERQRGNFPDRFSGHQFPNYSSELNVNALLLGDSALYLCASSWGGSYEQYFGPGTRLTVT.

The chain links TRBV19 to TRBJ1-4; D unclear. Trimming stripped 0 bases from V and 3 bases from J, with 14 bases between. The CDR3 extends over 17 amino acids. Germline CDR1 reads LNHDA; CDR2 reads SQIVND (reference sequence). Here the CDR3 DNA reads TGTGCCAGTAGTATAGATAACACTAGCGGACCTAATGAAAAACTGTTTTTT. Translating gives CASSIDNTSGPNEKLFF.

The DNA of the CDR3 is TGTGCCAGCAGTTACTCGGTCCGGGATCCGAATGGCTACACCTTC. Its protein is CASSYSVRDPNGYTF. The chain carries TRBV6-6 and TRBJ1-2, with D unclear. This CDR3 has 15 residues. V lost 0 bases to trimming and J lost 6 bases, with 14 bases between them. CDR1 and CDR2 (germline): MNHNY, SVGAGI (reference sequence).

The chain joins TRBV27 to TRBJ1-2; 9 positions agree with TRBD1. There are 17 residues in the CDR3. Germline V gene data show CDR1 as MNHEY and CDR2 as SMNVEV (reference sequence). After removal of 5 bases from V and 3 bases from J, the junction contained 13 bases not matched to a gene. The CDR3 region has the DNA TGTGCCAGCAGTCGTTTTGGTACAGGACAGGGGTACTATGGCTACACCTTC. Translating gives CASSRFGTGQGYYGYTF.

The genes are TRBV7-6 and TRBJ1-1; D may be TRBD1 (6 bases). Trimming pared 5 bases from V and 4 bases from J, leaving 11 bases between. Germline V gene lookup returns CDR1 SGHVS and CDR2 FNYEAQ. The CDR3 contains 13 residues. In nucleotides, the CDR3 is TGTGCCAGCAGCGCAACAGGGACCACTGAAGCTTTCTTT. This codes for CASSATGTTEAFF.

V is TRBV15 and J is TRBJ1-5; D call uncertain. The CDR3 contains 14 residues. Germline V gene sequence: CDR1 LNHNV, CDR2 YYDKDF (reference sequence). V lost 0 bases to trimming and J lost 2 bases, with 5 bases between them. The CDR3 DNA reads TGTGCCACCAGCAGAGAGAGGGGCAATCAGCCCCAGCATTTT. Translating it yields CATSRERGNQPQHF.